The 23 T cell receptor beta chains below all came from one sample that was sequenced in a study of graft-versus-host responses after intestinal transplantation. No antigens are known for them. Measured with immunoSEQ multiplex PCR; TCRdb has only the in-frame clones, and not every one. The top ten clones hold around 1.2% of a sample with roughly 110,000 clones, 85% to 95% of them seen once. Sequences were derived from unstimulated CD8+ T cells sorted from spleen or lymph node cells, sampled before transplant. The receptors here all came from a human donor who was the organ donor for an intestinal transplant.

The V gene is TRBV5-5, the J gene TRBJ1-5; 8 bases fit TRBD1. The trim removed 0 bases at V and 8 bases at J, leaving 13 bases unmatched. This CDR3 has 17 residues. Germline values: CDR1 SGHKS, CDR2 YYEKEE (reference sequence). Here the CDR3 reads CASSLVPPGQGAEPQHF. The CDR3 nucleotides are TGTGCCAGCAGCTTGGTCCCTCCGGGGCAGGGGGCAGAGCCCCAGCATTTT.

The chain is built from TRBV5-1 and TRBJ2-5; D is undetermined. Germline V gene sequence: CDR1 SGHRS, CDR2 YFSETQ. CDR3 length: 14 residues. V gave up 6 bases and J gave up 0 bases, with 12 bases separating them. The CDR3: CASTPDPNQETQYF. CDR3 bases: TGCGCCAGCACCCCCGACCCGAACCAAGAGACCCAGTACTTC.

This chain connects TRBV18 to TRBJ1-5; the D gene is possibly TRBD1 (6 bases). Between the trimmed V and J ends, which lost 5 bases and 1 base, there was a span of 9 bases. The CDR3 totals 14 residues. Germline V gene sequence: CDR1 KGHSH, CDR2 LQKENI. CDR3 nucleotides: TGTGCCAGCTCATGGGGGGCCAGCAATCAGCCCCAGCATTTT. Amino acid sequence: CASSWGASNQPQHF.

The chain links TRBV10-3 to TRBJ1-4; D not certain. V lost 0 bases, J lost 4 bases, and 0 bases lay in between. The CDR3 consists of 12 residues. Germline lookup yields CDR1 ENHRY and CDR2 SYGVKD. CDR3 protein: CAISESNEKLFF. The CDR3, as DNA: TGTGCCATCAGTGAGTCTAATGAAAAACTGTTTTTT.

This chain uses TRBV25-1 with TRBJ2-7; 8 bases align to TRBD1. Losses at the gene ends were 2 bases for V and 3 bases for J; bases not matched to a gene: 0. The germline V gene encodes CDR1 MGHDK and CDR2 SYGVNS. The CDR3 runs to 13 residues. The CDR3 spells CASSEGTGYEQYF. The CDR3 DNA sequence: TGTGCCAGCAGTGAAGGGACAGGCTACGAGCAGTACTTC.

The CDR3 spells CASSLAGGGGETQYF. The DNA for the CDR3 is TGTGCCAGCAGTTTAGCAGGGGGCGGAGGGGAGACCCAGTACTTC. The chain has TRBV28 and TRBJ2-5, with 8 bases aligning to TRBD1. V shed 2 bases, J shed 5 bases, and the junction held 7 bases outside the gene matches. CDR1 MDHEN and CDR2 SYDVKM come from the germline V gene. This CDR3 comprises 15 residues.

The chain carries TRBV7-8 and TRBJ2-2; weak D call: TRBD2 (6 bases). V lost 3 bases to trimming and J lost 7 bases, with 9 bases between them. The V gene's germline CDR1 is SGHVS and CDR2 FQNEAQ. The length of the CDR3 is 13 residues. The chain's CDR3 is CASSLEGYGELFF. The CDR3 coding sequence is TGTGCCAGCAGCTTGGAGGGGTACGGGGAGCTGTTTTTT. The entire variable domain, with the rest obtained from reference TRBV7-8 and TRBJ2-2, is as follows: GAGVSQSPRYKVAKRGQDVALRCDPISGHVSLFWYQQALGQGPEFLTYFQNEAQLDKSGLPSDRFFAERPEGSVSTLKIQRTQQEDSAVYLCASSLEGYGELFFGEGSRLTVL.

V is TRBV5-4 and J is TRBJ2-3; 9 bases fit TRBD2. CDR3 length: 17 amino acids. The trim removed 1 base at V and 4 bases at J, leaving 10 bases unmatched. Germline V gives CDR1 SGHNT, CDR2 YYREEE (reference sequence). The CDR3 reads CASSLLGASGIADTQYF. The CDR3 DNA follows: TGTGCCAGCAGCTTGCTTGGGGCTAGCGGGATTGCAGATACGCAGTATTTT.

The V call is TRBV6-6, the J call TRBJ2-3, with D unresolved. Per the germline V gene, CDR1 is MNHNY and CDR2 is SVGAGI (reference sequence). Deletions cut 8 bases from V and 1 base from J, with 4 bases between. The CDR3 is 11 amino acids. Here the CDR3 reads CASGGTDTQYF. The CDR3 nucleotides are TGTGCCAGCGGAGGCACAGATACGCAGTATTTT.

The chain has TRBV4-3 and TRBJ1-2; the D is unclear. The V gene's germline CDR1 is LGHNA and CDR2 YSLEER. CDR3 length equals 18 residues. V dropped 0 bases and J dropped 4 bases, with 21 bases sitting between them. CDR3 in DNA: TGCGCCAGCAGCCAAGATCGATCCCAGAAGGAGCTCACCTATGGCTACACCTTC. Translation: CASSQDRSQKELTYGYTF.

The chain couples TRBV4-3 to TRBJ2-1; D is unclear. CDR1 and CDR2 from the germline V gene are LGHNA and YSLEER. This CDR3 is built from 14 residues. Trimming pared 0 bases from V and 6 bases from J, leaving 9 bases between. For the CDR3, the DNA is TGCGCCAGCAGCCAAGAGGCAGACGCCAATGAGCAGTTCTTC. Residues: CASSQEADANEQFF.

CDR3 DNA: TGTGCCAGCTCACCACCGTTCAGGGGAAAAGCTGAAGCTTTCTTT. It specifies CASSPPFRGKAEAFF. The genes are TRBV18 and TRBJ1-1, with D possibly TRBD1 on 6 matching bases. The CDR3 has 15 residues. CDR1 is KGHSH, CDR2 LQKENI, per germline. V lost 0 bases and J lost 6, with 14 bases in between.

For the CDR3, the DNA is TGCGCCAGCAGCCAAGTCCCGGACAGTTACACTGAAGCTTTCTTT. Amino acid sequence: CASSQVPDSYTEAFF. The chain recombines TRBV4-1 with TRBJ1-1, with a weak D call TRBD1 (6 bases). This CDR3 is built from 15 residues. The germline CDR1 and CDR2 sequences are MGHRA and YSYEKL. Trimming removed 1 base at V and 3 bases at J, with 12 bases between.

The V call is TRBV25-1, the J call TRBJ2-1; 8 bases are shared with TRBD2. The germline gives CDR1 MGHDK, CDR2 SYGVNS. J lost 6 bases, V lost 0 bases, and 1 base had no gene match. This CDR3 is 14 amino acids long. CDR3 nucleotides: TGTGCCAGCAGTGAATATACTAGCGGCAATGAGCAGTTCTTC. Translated: CASSEYTSGNEQFF.

The chain uses TRBV19 and TRBJ1-5; possibly TRBD1 for D (5 bases). Germline CDR1 and CDR2: LNHDA and SQIVND (reference sequence). The V end was cut by 2 bases, the J end by 1 base, with 21 bases between. There are 19 residues in the CDR3. The CDR3 DNA is TGTGCCAGTAGTATAACCGGAACCTTCGGTAGACAGAGCAATCAGCCCCAGCATTTT. As protein: CASSITGTFGRQSNQPQHF. Full variable domain (remainder filled in from reference TRBV19 and TRBJ1-5): DGGITQSPKYLFRKEGQNVTLSCEQNLNHDAMYWYRQDPGQGLRLIYYSQIVNDFQKGDIAEGYSVSREKKESFPLTVTSAQKNPTAFYLCASSITGTFGRQSNQPQHFGDGTRLSIL.

This chain connects TRBV7-8 to TRBJ2-2, with 8 bases matching TRBD1. J was trimmed by 5 bases and V by 5 bases; bases with no gene match: 7. The CDR3 runs 15 residues. Germline V gives CDR1 SGHVS, CDR2 FQNEAQ. This chain's CDR3 is CASSPRTGWTGELFF. The CDR3 nucleotides are TGTGCCAGCAGCCCGAGGACAGGGTGGACCGGGGAGCTGTTTTTT.

The chain has TRBV4-1 and TRBJ1-3, with D tentatively TRBD1 (5 bases). The CDR3 consists of 15 residues. The germline CDR1 and CDR2 sequences are MGHRA and YSYEKL. V gave up 0 bases and J gave up 3 bases, with 9 bases separating them. The CDR3 loop is CASSQDLGGGNTIYF. For the CDR3, the DNA is TGCGCCAGCAGCCAAGATCTGGGGGGTGGAAACACCATATATTTT.

The V gene is TRBV5-5, the J gene TRBJ1-1; TRBD1 agrees at 7 bases. Losses at the gene ends were 5 bases for V and 1 base for J; bases not matched to a gene: 11. Per the germline V gene, CDR1 is SGHKS and CDR2 is YYEKEE (reference sequence). The CDR3 has 16 amino acids. The CDR3 DNA reads TGTGCCAGCAGATCCCCGGGACAGAAAGCGAACACTGAAGCTTTCTTT. This encodes CASRSPGQKANTEAFF.

The chain couples TRBV4-1 to TRBJ1-2; TRBD1 agrees at 9 bases. J was trimmed by 7 bases and V by 2 bases; bases with no gene match: 5. The CDR3 runs 14 residues. The germline CDR1 and CDR2 sequences are MGHRA and YSYEKL. CDR3 bases: TGCGCCAGCAGCCAACCACAGGGGGCGACTGGCTACACCTTC. Protein sequence: CASSQPQGATGYTF.

V usage is TRBV18 and J usage is TRBJ2-7, with a weak D call TRBD2 (5 bases). V was trimmed by 3 bases and J by 9 bases, leaving 12 bases between them. The CDR3 covers 12 residues. Germline V gene data show CDR1 as KGHSH and CDR2 as LQKENI. CDR3 region: CASSPGLQRQYF. CDR3 nucleotide sequence: TGTGCCAGCTCACCCGGACTTCAGCGGCAGTACTTC.

The chain combines TRBV15 with TRBJ2-1; 14 bases align to TRBD2. The germline V gene encodes CDR1 LNHNV and CDR2 YYDKDF (reference sequence). This CDR3 is built from 16 residues. V shed 1 base, J shed 9 bases, and the junction held 5 bases outside the gene matches. The CDR3 sequence: CATSRATSGRAGEQFF. CDR3 in DNA: TGTGCCACCAGCAGAGCGACTAGCGGGAGGGCGGGTGAGCAGTTCTTC.

This chain links TRBV19 with TRBJ1-1; D gene unclear. This CDR3 contains 14 residues. V was pared by 5 bases and J by 0 bases, with 10 bases between. The germline V gene encodes CDR1 LNHDA and CDR2 SQIVND (reference sequence). CDR3 in amino acids: CASSPVLMNTEAFF. For the CDR3, the DNA is TGTGCCAGTAGTCCAGTTCTGATGAACACTGAAGCTTTCTTT. The full variable domain, completed using reference TRBV19 and TRBJ1-1, is DGGITQSPKYLFRKEGQNVTLSCEQNLNHDAMYWYRQDPGQGLRLIYYSQIVNDFQKGDIAEGYSVSREKKESFPLTVTSAQKNPTAFYLCASSPVLMNTEAFFGQGTRLTVV.

This clone was observed a few times. The chain carries TRBV6-6 and TRBJ1-2; TRBD1 matches 8 bases. With 7 bases clipped from V and 4 bases from J, the junction kept 14 bases outside the gene matches. CDR1 MNHNY and CDR2 SVGAGI come from the germline V gene (reference sequence). The CDR3 has 16 residues. This CDR3 reads CASTAYRTGYAYGYTF. The CDR3 DNA is TGTGCCAGCACCGCGTACCGGACAGGGTATGCCTATGGCTACACCTTC.